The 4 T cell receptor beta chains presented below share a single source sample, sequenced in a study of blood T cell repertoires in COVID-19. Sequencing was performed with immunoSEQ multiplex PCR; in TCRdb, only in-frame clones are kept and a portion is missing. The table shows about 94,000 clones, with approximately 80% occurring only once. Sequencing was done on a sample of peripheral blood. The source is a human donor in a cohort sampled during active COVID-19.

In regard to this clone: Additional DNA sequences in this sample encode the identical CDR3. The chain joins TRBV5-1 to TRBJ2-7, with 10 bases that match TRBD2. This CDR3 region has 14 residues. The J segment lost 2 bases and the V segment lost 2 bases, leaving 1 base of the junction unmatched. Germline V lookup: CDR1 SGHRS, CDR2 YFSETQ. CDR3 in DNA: TGCGCCAGCAGCTTAGCGGGAGGGACCTACGAGCAGTACTTC. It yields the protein CASSLAGGTYEQYF.

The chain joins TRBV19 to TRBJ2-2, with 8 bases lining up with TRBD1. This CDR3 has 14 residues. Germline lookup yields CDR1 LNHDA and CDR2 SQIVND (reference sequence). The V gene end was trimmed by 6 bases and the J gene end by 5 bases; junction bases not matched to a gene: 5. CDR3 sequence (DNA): TGTGCCAGTAGGGGAGGACAGGGAACCGGGGAGCTGTTTTTT. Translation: CASRGGQGTGELFF.

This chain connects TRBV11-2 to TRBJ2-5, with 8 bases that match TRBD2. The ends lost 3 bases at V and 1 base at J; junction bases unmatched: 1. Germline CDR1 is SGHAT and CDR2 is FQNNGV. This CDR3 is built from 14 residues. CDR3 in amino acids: CASSLLAGQETQYF. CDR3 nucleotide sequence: TGTGCCAGCAGCTTGCTAGCGGGCCAAGAGACCCAGTACTTC.

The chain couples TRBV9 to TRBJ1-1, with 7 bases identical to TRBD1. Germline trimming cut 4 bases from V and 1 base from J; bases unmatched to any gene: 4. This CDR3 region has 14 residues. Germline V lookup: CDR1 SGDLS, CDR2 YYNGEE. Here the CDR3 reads CASSPGQPNTEAFF. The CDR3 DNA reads TGTGCCAGCAGCCCGGGACAGCCGAACACTGAAGCTTTCTTT.